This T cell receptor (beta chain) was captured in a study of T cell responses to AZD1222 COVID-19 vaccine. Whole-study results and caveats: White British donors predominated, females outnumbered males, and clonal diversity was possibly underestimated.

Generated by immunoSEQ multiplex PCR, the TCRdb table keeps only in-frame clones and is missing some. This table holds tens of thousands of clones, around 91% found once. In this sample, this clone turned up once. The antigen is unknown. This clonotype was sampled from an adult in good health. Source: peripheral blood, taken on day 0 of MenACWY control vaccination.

CDR3 residues: CASSQGPTGVAEQYF. The CDR3, as DNA: TGTGCCAGCAGCCAAGGGCCGACAGGGGTGGCCGAGCAGTACTTC. The V call is TRBV16, the J call TRBJ2-7; 8 bases are a match to TRBD1. This CDR3 is built from 15 residues. The V and J ends lost 2 bases and 6 bases, in that order; junction bases with no gene match: 9. The germline gives CDR1 KGHSY, CDR2 FQNENV.